The sequence of this TCR beta chain was determined in a study of blood T cell repertoires in COVID-19. The CDR3 has 17 residues. Trimming removed 0 bases from V and 7 bases from J; junction bases left unmatched: 10. Germline V gene sequence: CDR1 MDHEN, CDR2 SYDVKM. The data were produced by immunoSEQ multiplex PCR, yet TCRdb's version contains in-frame clones alone and is incomplete. The sample carries over 350,000 clones, 87% recorded once. The V gene is TRBV28, the J gene TRBJ2-4; 9 bases fit TRBD1. This receptor was obtained from a woman aged 18 to 35 with acute COVID-19. Sequencing input: PBMCs or T cells enriched from blood (not recorded which). In nucleotides, the CDR3 is TGTGCCAGCAGTTTATGGGGAAGGACAGGGGATTATAACATTCAGTACTTC. This gives the protein CASSLWGRTGDYNIQYF.